This T cell receptor beta chain is from a study of T cells in Graves' hyperthyroidism and ophthalmopathy. RNA transcripts served as the template for amplifying TCR beta CDR3 regions. The HTBI primer set served for first-round RT-PCR of the TCR CDR3. TCRdb processed the multiplex PCR reads anew with MiXCR; each CDR3 protein has one entry. There are around 210,000 distinct CDR3 sequences in the sample; about 17% occur only once, and roughly 49% lies in the top ten. It was 10 ml of fresh peripheral blood that supplied the PBMCs. This CDR3 spans 16 amino acids. CDR1 is SGHNT and CDR2 is YENEEA in the germline V gene. Trimming removed 3 bases at V and 4 bases at J, with 13 bases between. This clonotype was seen repeatedly, ten times or more.

The sample was blood. This receptor was obtained from a woman between 50 and 59 years old with Graves' hyperthyroidism. This chain connects TRBV11-3 to TRBJ2-6, with D hard to call. DNA of the CDR3: TGTGCCAGCAGCTTGAGAGGTGGGCCCGGGGCCAACGTCCTGACTTTC. Translation gives CASSLRGGPGANVLTF.